Sequencing of this T cell receptor (beta chain) was carried out in a study of blood T cell repertoires in COVID-19. Turning to the study itself: Some COVID-19 samples were acute and others convalescent; all came from the United States, Italy and Spain.

About this clone itself: A junction boundary mismatches the germline segment, possibly from a read error.

Participants, about 18 to 90 years old, spanned fewer than 30 US areas. Per the authors' pipeline: Reference gene primers were amplified, and this amplification served to estimate nucleated cell counts. Assay used: immunoSEQ multiplex PCR; TCRdb lists only in-frame clones, some missing. The V and J calls and the clone size are those of that table, but D and trimming were determined from the DNA. The sample carries some 460,000 clones, about 90% recorded once. This TCR came from a woman aged 18-29 years with acute COVID-19. The specimen sequenced was PBMCs or T cells enriched from blood (not recorded which).

The DNA for the CDR3 is TGTGCCAGCACGCGGGGGGTCGACTATGGCCACACCTTC. This sequence encodes CASTRGVDYGHTF. This chain links TRBV9 with TRBJ1-2; possibly TRBD1 for D (5 bases). Germline V CDR1 and CDR2: SGDLS, YYNGEE. There are 13 residues in the CDR3.